This record looks at one T cell receptor beta chain sequence and its context. Its cognate antigen is unknown. The data derive from a study of T cell therapy after organ transplantation. Study summary: T cells were expanded 2 to 3 weeks with 30 CMV class I/II epitopes. Points from the study as a whole: Lower pretherapy CD8 clonality went with larger post-therapy fold change. Poor CD8+ T cell yield may explain few expansions in nonresponders. Confounding by concurrent antirejection or antiviral medications was not assessed.

Some clones are missing from TCRdb's copy, which holds only in-frame ones; the method was immunoSEQ multiplex PCR. The table lists about 48,000 clones, about 95% of them singletons. Here the sequenced sample was CD8+ T cells from blood, taken before autologous CMV-specific T cell therapy. This sequence was found in a human patient who had received a solid organ transplant and had CMV disease.

CDR3 sequence reads: CASSQTGALNTEAFF. CDR3 nucleotide sequence: TGCGCCAGCAGCCAAACAGGGGCCCTGAACACTGAAGCTTTCTTT. This chain joins TRBV4-3 and TRBJ1-1; 7 bases are shared with TRBD1. In germline, CDR1 is LGHNA, CDR2 YSLEER. This CDR3 comprises 15 residues. V shed 2 bases, J shed 0 bases, and the junction held 3 bases outside the gene matches.